This TCR beta chain appears in the sequencing data of a study of immune heterogeneity within non-small cell lung tumors. For the study at large: Among the tumors, several were squamous cell carcinomas, about 10 were non-squamous carcinomas and 1 was not otherwise specified. Overall study findings and caveats: Between individual patients, the high-frequency T-cell receptor beta clonotypes largely differed. Local tumor mutational burden and local T-cell repertoire clonality showed a moderate significant correlation, R around 0.32. Within each patient, tumor sites shared identical dominant CDR3 beta clonotypes and also held site-unique high-frequency clones.

Template input was genomic DNA from bulk tumor (600 ng per sample). The authors collected several far-apart biopsies from each primary tumor during surgery. Curative surgery was undertaken by patients, who had untreated, newly diagnosed non-small cell lung cancer. The CDR3 sequence is 16 residues long. CDR1 and CDR2 (germline): KGHDR, SFDVKD. The trim removed 2 bases at V and 4 bases at J, leaving 7 bases unmatched. This clonotype has at least ten counts. Its antigen is not identified. With 32 V and 13 J primers, multiplex PCR amplified the TCR beta CDR3. TCRdb passed the multiplex PCR reads through MiXCR, listing each CDR3 protein once. The table lists approximately 6,000 distinct CDR3 sequences, around a fifth of them singletons.

This receptor was taken from a man in his 60s with non-small cell lung cancer. Input material: lung tumor tissue. The chain employs TRBV24-1 and TRBJ2-3; 8 bases are a match to TRBD1. The CDR3 DNA sequence: TGTGCCACCAGTGATTCCCCATGGACAGGGTCAGATACGCAGTATTTT. Protein product: CATSDSPWTGSDTQYF.